These 20 T cell receptor beta chains were all obtained from the same sample, sequenced in a study of early T cells in non-severe SARS-CoV-2 infection. TCRdb re-analysed the 5' RACE reads in MiXCR, keeping a single row per CDR3 protein. The sample carries 70,000 to 90,000 distinct CDR3 sequences, around 12% recorded once. Input material: whole blood. The receptor set was obtained from an adult who was a healthcare worker with PCR-confirmed SARS-CoV-2 infection or an uninfected control (not recorded which).

The chain recombines TRBV5-1 with TRBJ2-2; 8 nucleotides align to TRBD1. The CDR3 totals 17 residues. CDR1 SGHRS and CDR2 YFSETQ come from the germline V gene. V dropped 1 base and J dropped 1; count of bases not matched to a gene: 6. The CDR3 nucleotides read TGCGCCAGCAGCTTGTCCGGACAGGGCTTGAACACCGGGGAGCTGTTTTTT. Translated: CASSLSGQGLNTGELFF.

This clonotype showed up just a few times. The chain carries TRBV20-1 and TRBJ2-1; maybe TRBD2 (6 bases). CDR1 is DFQATT and CDR2 is SNEGSKA in the germline V gene (reference sequence). CDR3 length equals 15 residues. V lost 0 bases to trimming and J lost 10 bases, with 19 bases between them. The CDR3 bases are TGCAGTGCTAGAGATGGGGAACGGATCCGGGGGGAGCAGTTCTTC. Its translation: CSARDGERIRGEQFF.

This sequence joins TRBV15 and TRBJ2-3; a possible D gene is TRBD1 (5 bases). This CDR3 contains 15 residues. V lost 0 bases to trimming and J lost 4 bases, with 11 bases between them. Per germline, CDR1 LNHNV and CDR2 YYDKDF (reference sequence). In nucleotides, the CDR3 is TGTGCCACCAGCAGAGAAGGTAGGGGCCCAGATACGCAGTATTTT. This codes for CATSREGRGPDTQYF.

The sample holds a few counts of this clonotype. CDR3 amino acids: CASSSWHSGNTIYF. For the CDR3, the DNA is TGTGCCAGCAGCTCCTGGCACTCTGGAAACACCATATATTTT. The chain is built from TRBV13 and TRBJ1-3; D unresolved. There are 14 residues in the CDR3. Trimming stripped 4 bases from V and 0 bases from J, with 7 bases between. Per the germline V gene, CDR1 is PRHDT and CDR2 is FYEKMQ (reference sequence).

This clonotype was seen ten or more times. The chain has TRBV10-2 and TRBJ2-2; 7 bases fit TRBD2. The J segment lost 0 bases and the V segment lost 10 bases, leaving 8 bases of the junction unmatched. The germline gives CDR1 WSHSY, CDR2 SAAADI. CDR3 length: 15 amino acids. CDR3 protein: CATLREDTNTGELFF. The CDR3 DNA is TGCGCCACCCTCCGGGAGGACACGAACACCGGGGAGCTGTTTTTT.

Ten or more counts support this clonotype. CDR3: CASSQDYPETQYF. The DNA of the CDR3 is TGTGCCAGCAGCCAGGACTATCCTGAGACCCAGTACTTC. The J gene is TRBJ2-5, the V gene TRBV2; possibly TRBD2 for D (6 bases). The germline V gene has CDR1 SNHLY and CDR2 FYNNEI. This CDR3 has 13 amino acids. The V gene lost 6 bases and the J gene lost 5 bases, with 13 bases spanning the gap.

This clonotype was observed at least ten times. The chain links TRBV9 to TRBJ2-6; 7 bases align to TRBD1. The germline V gene encodes CDR1 SGDLS and CDR2 YYNGEE. The CDR3 sequence is 15 residues long. The trim removed 0 bases at V and 3 bases at J, leaving 0 bases unmatched. The CDR3 nucleotides read TGTGCCAGCAGCGTAGGACAGGGTGGGGCCAACGTCCTGACTTTC. This encodes CASSVGQGGANVLTF.

There are many counts of this clonotype. The chain couples TRBV28 to TRBJ2-5; TRBD1 is a possible D gene (5 bases). This CDR3 has 11 residues. V was pared by 3 bases and J by 10 bases, with 9 bases between. The germline V gene encodes CDR1 MDHEN and CDR2 SYDVKM. The CDR3 DNA reads TGTGCCAGCAGTTTCCACAGGCACCAGTACTTC. Protein product: CASSFHRHQYF. Full variable domain (missing parts from reference TRBV28 and TRBJ2-5): DVKVTQSSRYLVKRTGEKVFLECVQDMDHENMFWYRQDPGLGLRLIYFSYDVKMKEKGDIPEGYSVSREKKERFSLILESASTNQTSMYLCASSFHRHQYFGPGTRLLVL.

This clonotype was seen a handful of times. This sequence joins TRBV7-6 and TRBJ2-1; D is unresolved. The CDR3 sequence is 15 residues long. V was shortened by 1 base and J by 1 base, with 8 bases between the two germline ends. Germline CDR1 SGHVS, CDR2 FNYEAQ. Here the CDR3 reads CASSLGVGSYNEQFF. The CDR3 DNA reads as TGTGCCAGCAGCTTAGGAGTGGGGTCCTACAATGAGCAGTTCTTC.

Many counts were recorded for this clonotype. The chain recombines TRBV7-9 with TRBJ1-1; 8 positions match TRBD1. Germline CDR1 SEHNR, CDR2 FQNEAQ (reference sequence). The CDR3 has 14 amino acids. After removal of 5 bases from V and 7 bases from J, the junction contained 9 bases not matched to a gene. The CDR3 here is CASSPPDRANEAFF. The CDR3 region has the DNA TGTGCCAGCAGCCCGCCGGACAGGGCTAATGAAGCTTTCTTT.

The chain couples TRBV28 to TRBJ1-1; D is possibly TRBD1 (5 bases). Trimming pared 7 bases from V and 4 bases from J, leaving 13 bases between. Germline V gene lookup returns CDR1 MDHEN and CDR2 SYDVKM. CDR3 length equals 13 residues. In DNA, the CDR3 is TGTGCCAGCATTAGGGGTGGGGGCACTGAAGCTTTCTTT. This gives the protein CASIRGGGTEAFF. Based on the CDR3 plus reference TRBV28 and TRBJ1-1, the full variable domain is DVKVTQSSRYLVKRTGEKVFLECVQDMDHENMFWYRQDPGLGLRLIYFSYDVKMKEKGDIPEGYSVSREKKERFSLILESASTNQTSMYLCASIRGGGTEAFFGQGTRLTVV.

This clonotype has a handful of counts. J is TRBJ1-1 and V is TRBV29-1; D gene unclear. Germline V gene data show CDR1 as SQVTM and CDR2 as ANQGSEA. V lost 1 base and J lost 0, with 6 bases in between. The CDR3 runs 13 residues. The DNA of the CDR3 is TGCAGCGTTGAAGCCCGGATGAACACTGAAGCTTTCTTT. Protein product: CSVEARMNTEAFF.

At least ten counts were recorded for this clonotype. The chain employs TRBV27 and TRBJ2-6; D is ambiguous. Per the germline V gene, CDR1 is MNHEY and CDR2 is SMNVEV (reference sequence). Trimming took 5 bases from V and 0 from J, leaving 5 bases between them. This CDR3 has 14 residues. CDR3 region: CASSPRSGANVLTF. CDR3 nucleotides: TGTGCCAGCAGTCCACGCTCTGGGGCCAACGTCCTGACTTTC.

This clonotype was seen a few times. The genes are TRBV11-2 and TRBJ2-2; TRBD1 might be the D (6 bases). The CDR3 has 15 residues. V gave up 5 bases and J gave up 4 bases, with 14 bases separating them. Germline loops: CDR1 SGHAT, CDR2 FQNNGV. The CDR3 nucleotides read TGTGCCAGCAGCCCTGAGAGGGGGAGCACCGGGGAGCTGTTTTTT. Amino acids: CASSPERGSTGELFF.

This chain links TRBV27 with TRBJ1-4; D possibly corresponds to TRBD1 (6 bases). This CDR3 has 14 amino acids. V lost 6 bases, J lost 7 bases, and 15 bases lay in between. Germline assignment: CDR1 MNHEY and CDR2 SMNVEV (reference sequence). The CDR3 spells CASSVTGLREKLFF. The CDR3 DNA sequence: TGTGCCAGCAGCGTTACAGGGCTACGTGAAAAACTGTTTTTT.

This clonotype showed up many times. V usage is TRBV5-8 and J usage is TRBJ1-1; TRBD1 is a possible D gene (6 bases). Trimming removed 5 bases from V and 3 bases from J, with 17 bases in between. From germline, CDR1 is SGHTS and CDR2 YDEGEE. The CDR3 covers 15 residues. The CDR3 nucleotides read TGTGCCAGCAGTTTCGCCGGGACACCCCACACTGAAGCTTTCTTT. Translating gives CASSFAGTPHTEAFF. Together with reference TRBV5-8 and TRBJ1-1, the CDR3 gives the full variable domain: EAGVTQSPTHLIKTRGQQATLRCSPISGHTSVYWYQQALGLGLQFLLWYDEGEERNRGNFPPRFSGRQFPNYSSELNVNALELEDSALYLCASSFAGTPHTEAFFGQGTRLTVV.

This clonotype was found a few times. This chain joins TRBV18 and TRBJ2-1; D uncertain. The CDR3 runs 11 residues. Germline V gene lookup returns CDR1 KGHSH and CDR2 LQKENI. V was shortened by 2 bases and J by 10 bases, with 6 bases between the two germline ends. Written as DNA, the CDR3 is TGTGCCAGCTCACCAGCTAAAGAGCAGTTCTTC. Its protein is CASSPAKEQFF.

There are many counts of this clonotype. The rearrangement links TRBV5-1 to TRBJ2-1; 9 bases fit TRBD2. The CDR3 extends over 15 amino acids. CDR1 is SGHRS, CDR2 YFSETQ, per germline. V was pared by 0 bases and J by 12 bases, with 10 bases of the junction left unmatched. The CDR3 DNA reads as TGCGCCAGCAGCTTGGACGGGACTAGCCTCAGTGTGCAGTTCTTC. Translating it yields CASSLDGTSLSVQFF.

The sample holds a few counts of this clonotype. V usage is TRBV29-1 and J usage is TRBJ2-7; possibly TRBD2 for D (7 bases). The CDR3 length is 15 residues. With 2 bases removed from V and 6 bases from J, the gap between germline ends came to 20 bases. Germline loops: CDR1 SQVTM, CDR2 ANQGSEA. The CDR3 reads CSVEPRGGRSSEQYF. The CDR3 DNA is TGCAGCGTTGAACCGAGGGGGGGCCGAAGCTCCGAGCAGTACTTC.

The chain is built from TRBV20-1 and TRBJ1-1; 7 bases are a match to TRBD1. Trimming at V came to 6 bases and at J to 1 base, leaving 2 bases not matched to a gene. CDR3 length: 12 amino acids. The germline V gene has CDR1 DFQATT and CDR2 SNEGSKA (reference sequence). The CDR3 loop is CSAGQPNTEAFF. CDR3 nucleotide sequence: TGCAGTGCGGGACAGCCGAACACTGAAGCTTTCTTT.